This is a list of T cell receptor beta chains from one sample in a study of cytomegalovirus exposure and HLA in healthy donors. The method was immunoSEQ multiplex PCR; TCRdb's version includes in-frame clones alone and lacks a portion of them. Among approximately 97,000 clones, 73% were seen once, and the ten largest hold more than 3%. The sequenced sample was PBMCs. The receptors shown here come from a man in his forties in good health and CMV-seronegative. CDR3s include the opening cysteine and the closing phenylalanine or tryptophan. D genes are given only for firm matches. Not every row has a clone size; where given, it reads once, few, many or a size class.

V gene,clone size,D gene,J gene,CDR3 DNA,CDR3 protein
TRBV27,.,TRBD1,TRBJ2-7,TGTGCCAGCAGTTCCAGACAGGGGGCCTACGAGCAGTACTTC,CASSSRQGAYEQYF
TRBV29-1,.,.,TRBJ1-1,TGCAGCGCAGCATGGGGAGAGGACGCTGAAGCTTTCTTT,CSAAWGEDAEAFF
TRBV4-3,.,TRBD1,TRBJ1-1,TGCGCCAGCAGCCAAAGGACAGGGAACACTGAAGCTTTCTTT,CASSQRTGNTEAFF
TRBV7-2,.,TRBD2,TRBJ2-5,TGTGCCAGCAGCTTATTAGCGGGGGGCTGGGAGACCCAGTACTTC,CASSLLAGGWETQYF
TRBV4-2,once,.,TRBJ2-3,TGTGCCAGCAGCCAAGACAGGAATACGCAGTATTTT,CASSQDRNTQYF
TRBV10-3,.,.,TRBJ1-4,TGTGCCATCAGTGATCCCGGTGGGCCGGGGGAAAAACTGTTTTTT,CAISDPGGPGEKLFF
TRBV18,.,TRBD2,TRBJ2-1,TGTGCCAGCTCACCTACAGAAGGGACTAGCGGGGGGAATGAGCAGTTCTTC,CASSPTEGTSGGNEQFF
TRBV14,few,TRBD1,TRBJ2-7,TGTGCCAGCAGCGTCAACAGGGGCGCCTACCCCGAGCAGTACTTC,CASSVNRGAYPEQYF
TRBV28,.,TRBD2,TRBJ2-5,TGTGCCAGCAGTCTAGCGGGGGGCGTGGAGACCCAGTACTTC,CASSLAGGVETQYF
TRBV6-5,.,.,TRBJ2-7,TGTGCCGTCCGGCATGGAGACTACGAGCAGTACTTC,CAVRHGDYEQYF
TRBV4-2,.,.,TRBJ2-7,TGTGCCAGCAGCCAAGCGTCGGGGGAGTCCTACGAGCAGTACTTC,CASSQASGESYEQYF
TRBV6-5,.,TRBD2,TRBJ2-1,TGTGCCACCAAGACACTAGCGGGGCTTTACAATGAGCAGTTCTTC,CATKTLAGLYNEQFF
TRBV6-5,.,.,TRBJ1-2,TGTGCCAGCAGTTACTTTGGACAGTCGGAGGGCTACACCTTC,CASSYFGQSEGYTF
TRBV6-1,.,TRBD2,TRBJ2-5,TGTGCCAGCAGTGCACGGACTAGACCTCAAGAGACCCAGTACTTC,CASSARTRPQETQYF
TRBV2,.,.,TRBJ1-4,TGTGCCAGCAGTCAAACCAGGGGTCGGGGGGATGAAAAACTGTTTTTT,CASSQTRGRGDEKLFF
TRBV27,.,TRBD1,TRBJ2-7,TGTGCCAGCAACTCTCGGGGACAGGGGGTCTACGAGCAGTACTTC,CASNSRGQGVYEQYF
TRBV7-8,.,TRBD2,TRBJ2-1,TGTGCCAGCAGCCGAGCCCGACTAGCGGGGTACGATGAGCAGTTCTTC,CASSRARLAGYDEQFF
TRBV5-4,.,.,TRBJ2-3,TGTGCCAGCAGCTTGGCCCCCGTGGCAACGCAGTATTTT,CASSLAPVATQYF
TRBV5-1,.,TRBD1,TRBJ2-2,TGCGCCAGCAGCTTGGCGGGCAGGGGGTCGGCCGGGGAGCTGTTTTTT,CASSLAGRGSAGELFF
TRBV7-2,.,.,TRBJ1-5,TGTGCCAGCAGCTTGGCGACAGTCAATCAGCCCCAGCATTTT,CASSLATVNQPQHF
TRBV2,.,TRBD2,TRBJ2-5,TGTGCCACCAGGACTAGTCTCTTCCAAGAGACCCAGTACTTC,CATRTSLFQETQYF
TRBV7-3,.,.,TRBJ2-3,TGTGCCAGCAGCCGACCGGAGGCCCCTCCCACAGATACGCAGTATTTT,CASSRPEAPPTDTQYF
TRBV28,many,.,TRBJ2-6,TGTGCCAGCAGTACACCAAGCCGTACAGGGAGCTCTGGGGCCAACGTCCTGACTTTC,CASSTPSRTGSSGANVLTF
TRBV27,.,.,TRBJ1-2,TGTGCCAGCAGTCTAATGGGCTTGGCCTACACCTTC,CASSLMGLAYTF
TRBV7-8,.,.,TRBJ1-5,TGTGCCAGCAGTCGAGGGATTCACAATCAGCCCCAGCATTTT,CASSRGIHNQPQHF
TRBV9,.,.,TRBJ2-2,TGTGCCAGCAGCGCAAACCCGTTGGAGGGGAAGCTGTTTTTT,CASSANPLEGKLFF
TRBV6-1,.,.,TRBJ1-3,TGTGCCAGCAGTGTAGGAACAGCAAGTGGAAACACCATATATTTT,CASSVGTASGNTIYF
TRBV7-9,.,.,TRBJ2-4,TGTGCCAGCAGCTTGGCTAGCGCGAACATTCAGTACTTC,CASSLASANIQYF